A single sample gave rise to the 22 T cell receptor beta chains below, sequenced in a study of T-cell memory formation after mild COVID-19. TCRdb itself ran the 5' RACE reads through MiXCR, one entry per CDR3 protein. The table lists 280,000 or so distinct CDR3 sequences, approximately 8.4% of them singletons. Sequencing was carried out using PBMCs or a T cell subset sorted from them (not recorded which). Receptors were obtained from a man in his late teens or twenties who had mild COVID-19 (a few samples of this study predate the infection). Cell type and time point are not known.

In DNA form, the CDR3 reads TGCGCCAGCAGCTTGGGCGGATGGGGGAACACTGAAGCTTTCTTT. It encodes CASSLGGWGNTEAFF. The J gene is TRBJ1-1, the V gene TRBV5-1; unclear D gene. CDR3 length equals 15 residues. Germline CDR1 SGHRS, CDR2 YFSETQ. Trimming took off 0 bases at V and 1 base at J, with 10 bases between the two ends.

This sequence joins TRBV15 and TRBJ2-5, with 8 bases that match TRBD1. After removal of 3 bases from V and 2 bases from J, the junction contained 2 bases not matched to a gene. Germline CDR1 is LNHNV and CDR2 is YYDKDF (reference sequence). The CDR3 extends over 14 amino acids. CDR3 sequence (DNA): TGTGCCACCAGCAGTAACAGGGGGCAAGAGACCCAGTACTTC. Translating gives CATSSNRGQETQYF.

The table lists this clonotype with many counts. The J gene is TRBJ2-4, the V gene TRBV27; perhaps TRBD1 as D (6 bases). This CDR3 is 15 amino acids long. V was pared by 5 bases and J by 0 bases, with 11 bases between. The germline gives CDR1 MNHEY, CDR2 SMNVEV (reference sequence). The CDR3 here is CASSRNRVAKNIQYF. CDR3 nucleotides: TGTGCCAGCAGTCGGAACAGGGTAGCCAAAAACATTCAGTACTTC.

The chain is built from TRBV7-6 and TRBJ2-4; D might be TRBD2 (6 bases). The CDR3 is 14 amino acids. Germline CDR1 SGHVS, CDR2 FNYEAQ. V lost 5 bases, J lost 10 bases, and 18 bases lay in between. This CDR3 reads CASSGNPGAGIQYF. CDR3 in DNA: TGTGCCAGCAGCGGCAACCCGGGAGCTGGGATTCAGTACTTC.

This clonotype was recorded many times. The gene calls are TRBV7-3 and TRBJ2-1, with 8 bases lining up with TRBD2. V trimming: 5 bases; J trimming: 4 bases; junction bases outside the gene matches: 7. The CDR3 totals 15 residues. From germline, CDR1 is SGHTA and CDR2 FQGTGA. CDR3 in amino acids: CASSPRGGLYNEQFF. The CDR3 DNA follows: TGTGCCAGCAGCCCCCGCGGGGGGCTATACAATGAGCAGTTCTTC.

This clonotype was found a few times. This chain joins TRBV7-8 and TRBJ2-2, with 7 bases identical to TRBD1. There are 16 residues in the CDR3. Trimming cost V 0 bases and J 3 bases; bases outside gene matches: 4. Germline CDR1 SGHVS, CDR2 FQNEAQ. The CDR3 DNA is TGTGCCAGCAGCTTAGCGACAGGGTCATACACCGGGGAGCTGTTTTTT. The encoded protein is CASSLATGSYTGELFF.

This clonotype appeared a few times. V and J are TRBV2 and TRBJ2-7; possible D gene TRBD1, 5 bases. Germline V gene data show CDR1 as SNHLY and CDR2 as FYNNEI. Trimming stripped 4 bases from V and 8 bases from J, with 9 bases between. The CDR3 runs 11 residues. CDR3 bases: TGTGCCAGCAGTGCGGACAAGCAGCAGTACGTC. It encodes CASSADKQQYV.

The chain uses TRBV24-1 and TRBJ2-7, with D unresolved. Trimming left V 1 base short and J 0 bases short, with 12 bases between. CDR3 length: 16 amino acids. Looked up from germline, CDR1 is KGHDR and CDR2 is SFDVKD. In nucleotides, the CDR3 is TGTGCCACCAGTGATTTTGCTAATGTCGACTCCTACGAGCAGTACTTC. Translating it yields CATSDFANVDSYEQYF.

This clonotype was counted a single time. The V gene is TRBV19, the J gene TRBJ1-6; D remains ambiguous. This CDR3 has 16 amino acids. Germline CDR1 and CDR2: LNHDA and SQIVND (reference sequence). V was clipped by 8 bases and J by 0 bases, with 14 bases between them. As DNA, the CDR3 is TGTGCCAGTTTGGGCCTCGCGAGCTCCTATAATTCACCCCTCCACTTT. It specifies CASLGLASSYNSPLHF.

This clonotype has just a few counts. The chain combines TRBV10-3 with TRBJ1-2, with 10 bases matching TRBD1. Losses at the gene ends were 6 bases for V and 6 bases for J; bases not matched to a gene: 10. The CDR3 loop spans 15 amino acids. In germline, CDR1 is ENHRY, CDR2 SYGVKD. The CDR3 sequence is CAISGTGAGIDGYTF. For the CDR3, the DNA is TGTGCCATCAGCGGGACAGGGGCGGGGATCGATGGCTACACCTTC.

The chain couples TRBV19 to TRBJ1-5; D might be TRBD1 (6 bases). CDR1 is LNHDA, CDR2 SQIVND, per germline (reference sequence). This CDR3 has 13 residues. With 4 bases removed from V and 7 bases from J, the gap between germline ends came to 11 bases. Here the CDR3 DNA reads TGTGCCAGTAGTACCAGACAGGACCAGCCCCAGCATTTT. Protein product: CASSTRQDQPQHF.

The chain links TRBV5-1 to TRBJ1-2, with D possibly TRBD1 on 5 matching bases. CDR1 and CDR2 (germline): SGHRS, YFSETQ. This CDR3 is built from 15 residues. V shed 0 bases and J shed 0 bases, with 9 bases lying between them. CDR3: CASSLAGDSNYGYTF. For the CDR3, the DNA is TGCGCCAGCAGCTTGGCGGGGGATTCTAACTATGGCTACACCTTC.

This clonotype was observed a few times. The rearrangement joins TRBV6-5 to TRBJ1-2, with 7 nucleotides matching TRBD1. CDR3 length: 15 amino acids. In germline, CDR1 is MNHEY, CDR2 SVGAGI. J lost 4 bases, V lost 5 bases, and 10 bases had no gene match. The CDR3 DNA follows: TGTGCCAGCAGTGAGGGACAGCTCTTTACCTATGGCTACACCTTC. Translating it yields CASSEGQLFTYGYTF.

The CDR3 here is CASSPTWSSPLHF. The CDR3, as DNA: TGTGCCAGCAGTCCGACATGGAGTTCACCCCTCCACTTT. This chain links TRBV12-3 or TRBV12-4 with TRBJ1-6; D gene unclear. V was trimmed by 5 bases and J by 9 bases, leaving 11 bases between them. This CDR3 has 13 amino acids.

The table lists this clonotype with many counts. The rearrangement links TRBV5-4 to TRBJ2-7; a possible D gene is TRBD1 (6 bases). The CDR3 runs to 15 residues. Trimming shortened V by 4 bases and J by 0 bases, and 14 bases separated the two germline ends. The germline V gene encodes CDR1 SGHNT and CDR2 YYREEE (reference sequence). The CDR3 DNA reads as TGTGCCAGCAGCCGAGACAGGAGGAGCTCCTACGAGCAGTACTTC. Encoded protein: CASSRDRRSSYEQYF.

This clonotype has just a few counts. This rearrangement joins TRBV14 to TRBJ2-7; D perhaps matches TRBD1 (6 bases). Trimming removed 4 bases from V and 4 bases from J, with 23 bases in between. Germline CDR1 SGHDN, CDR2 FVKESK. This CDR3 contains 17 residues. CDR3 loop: CASSLRDTFSRTYEQYF. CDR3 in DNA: TGTGCCAGCAGCCTCCGGGACACTTTTTCTCGAACTTACGAGCAGTACTTC.

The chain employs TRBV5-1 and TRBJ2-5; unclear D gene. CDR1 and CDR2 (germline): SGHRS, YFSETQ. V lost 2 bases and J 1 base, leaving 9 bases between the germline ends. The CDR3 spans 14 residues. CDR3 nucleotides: TGCGCCAGCAGCTTTGAGTCTATCCAAGAGACCCAGTACTTC. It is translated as CASSFESIQETQYF. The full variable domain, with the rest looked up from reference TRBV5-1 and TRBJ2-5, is KAGVTQTPRYLIKTRGQQVTLSCSPISGHRSVSWYQQTPGQGLQFLFEYFSETQRNKGNFPGRFSGRQFSNSRSEMNVSTLELGDSALYLCASSFESIQETQYFGPGTRLLVL.

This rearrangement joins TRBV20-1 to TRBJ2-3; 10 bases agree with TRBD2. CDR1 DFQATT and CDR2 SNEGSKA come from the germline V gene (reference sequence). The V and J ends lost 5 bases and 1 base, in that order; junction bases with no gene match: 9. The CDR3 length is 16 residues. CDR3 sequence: CSAPSGLAPRTDTQYF. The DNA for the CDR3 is TGCAGTGCTCCGTCGGGACTAGCGCCCCGCACAGATACGCAGTATTTT.

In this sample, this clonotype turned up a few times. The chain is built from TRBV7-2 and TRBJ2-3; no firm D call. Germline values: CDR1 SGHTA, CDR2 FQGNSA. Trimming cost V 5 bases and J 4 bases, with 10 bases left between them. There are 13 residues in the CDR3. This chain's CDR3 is CASSPALADTQYF. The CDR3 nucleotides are TGTGCCAGCAGCCCCGCCCTTGCAGATACGCAGTATTTT.

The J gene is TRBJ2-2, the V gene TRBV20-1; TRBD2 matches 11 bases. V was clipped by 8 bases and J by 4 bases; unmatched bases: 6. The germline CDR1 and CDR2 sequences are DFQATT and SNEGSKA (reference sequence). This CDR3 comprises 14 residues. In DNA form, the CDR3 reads TGCAGTTCCACTAGCGGGGGCACCACCGGGGAGCTGTTTTTT. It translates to CSSTSGGTTGELFF.

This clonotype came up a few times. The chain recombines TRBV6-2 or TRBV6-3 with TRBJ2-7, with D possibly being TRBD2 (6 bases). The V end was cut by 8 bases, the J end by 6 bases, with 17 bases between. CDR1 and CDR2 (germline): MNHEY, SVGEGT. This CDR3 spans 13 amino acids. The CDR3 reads CASGDSGIGEQYF. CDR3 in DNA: TGTGCCAGCGGGGACTCAGGGATCGGCGAGCAGTACTTC.

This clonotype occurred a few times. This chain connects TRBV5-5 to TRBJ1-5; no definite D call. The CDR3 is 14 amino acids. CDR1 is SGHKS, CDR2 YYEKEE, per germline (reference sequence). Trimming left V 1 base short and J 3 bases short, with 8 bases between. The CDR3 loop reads CASSLWADNQPQHF. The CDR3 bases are TGTGCCAGCAGCTTGTGGGCAGACAATCAGCCCCAGCATTTT.